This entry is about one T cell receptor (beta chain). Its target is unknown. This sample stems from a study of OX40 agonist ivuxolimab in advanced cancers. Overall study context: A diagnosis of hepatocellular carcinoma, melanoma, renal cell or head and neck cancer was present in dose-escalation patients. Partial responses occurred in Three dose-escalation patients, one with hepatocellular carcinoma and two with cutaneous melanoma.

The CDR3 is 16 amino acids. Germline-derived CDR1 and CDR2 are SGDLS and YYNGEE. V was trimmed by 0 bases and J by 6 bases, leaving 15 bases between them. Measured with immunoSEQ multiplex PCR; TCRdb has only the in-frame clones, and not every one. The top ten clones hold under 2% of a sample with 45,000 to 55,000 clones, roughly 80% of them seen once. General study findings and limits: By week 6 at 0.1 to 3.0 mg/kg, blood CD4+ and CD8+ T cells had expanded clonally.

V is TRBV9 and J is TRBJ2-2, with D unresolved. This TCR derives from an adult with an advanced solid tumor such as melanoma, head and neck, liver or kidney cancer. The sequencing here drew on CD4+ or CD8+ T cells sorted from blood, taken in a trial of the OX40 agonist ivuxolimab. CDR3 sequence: CASSVVSPFEPGELFF. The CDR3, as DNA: TGTGCCAGCAGCGTAGTTAGCCCCTTTGAGCCCGGGGAGCTGTTTTTT.